Listed below are T cell receptor beta chains from one sample, sequenced in a study of T cell responses to AZD1222 COVID-19 vaccine. Produced via immunoSEQ multiplex PCR; TCRdb's table is partial and in-frame only. The profile covers some 140,000 clones, with under 95% appearing a single time and about 3% taken by the ten largest. The input for sequencing was peripheral blood, taken on day 0 of AZD1222 vaccination. The receptor set was obtained from an adult in good health. Both conserved end residues are part of each CDR3. D genes are given only for firm matches. Clone size is given for some rows only: seen once, a few or many times, or a class if the clone is expanded.

cdr3_length j_call clone_size v_call d_call cdr3_nt cdr3_aa
14 TRBJ1-1 NA TRBV4-2 NA TGTGCCAGCAGCCAAGATCCCGTCGACGCGATTGCTTTCTTT CASSQDPVDAIAFF
11 TRBJ1-1 NA TRBV21-1 NA TGTGCCAGCGGTGGTTTGCCCGAAGCTTTCTTT CASGGLPEAFF
16 TRBJ2-7 NA TRBV7-2 TRBD2 TGTGCCAGCAGCTTGGATAGCGGGCGACCCTCCTACGAGCAGTACTTC CASSLDSGRPSYEQYF
13 TRBJ1-5 NA TRBV15 NA TGTGCCACCAGTCGAACGGACAATCAGCCCCAGCATTTT CATSRTDNQPQHF
13 TRBJ1-3 NA TRBV6-5 TRBD1 TGTGCCACCTCAGGGGGTGCCGGAAACACCATATATTTT CATSGGAGNTIYF
15 TRBJ2-7 NA TRBV27 TRBD2 TGTGCCAGCAGTTTAGGACTAGCGTCGACCTACGAGCAGTACTTC CASSLGLASTYEQYF
12 TRBJ2-7 NA TRBV28 TRBD1 TGTGCCAGCCTAGAAGGACAGGGCGCGTACTACTTC CASLEGQGAYYF
13 TRBJ2-1 few TRBV29-1 NA TGCAGCGCTTACCCGCGGGTATACAATGAGCAGTTCTTC CSAYPRVYNEQFF
13 TRBJ1-2 NA TRBV5-1 NA TGCGCCAGCAGCTTGGAAGGGATCTATGGCTACACCTTC CASSLEGIYGYTF
14 TRBJ1-5 NA TRBV19 NA TGTGCCAGTAGTACCACAGGGAGCAATCAGCCCCAGCATTTT CASSTTGSNQPQHF
14 TRBJ2-7 NA TRBV10-3 NA TGTGCCATCAGTGAGTCGACGGCTCTGAACGAGCAGTACTTC CAISESTALNEQYF
14 TRBJ1-5 NA TRBV2 NA TGTGCCAGCAGCCAGGGTCATAGCAATCAGCCCCAGCATTTT CASSQGHSNQPQHF
11 TRBJ2-5 NA TRBV7-3 NA TGTGCCAGCAGCTTCCAAGAGACCCAGTACTTC CASSFQETQYF
13 TRBJ1-2 NA TRBV19 NA TGTGCCAGTAAGGGGGAGTACCACTATGGCTACACCTTC CASKGEYHYGYTF
14 TRBJ2-2 NA TRBV30 TRBD2 TGTGCCTGGAGGGGACTAGCGAACACCGGGGAGCTGTTTTTT CAWRGLANTGELFF
16 TRBJ1-1 NA TRBV3-1/TRBV3-2 NA TGTGCCAGCAGCCAAGACCCGCCGGGGCGGAACACTGAAGCTTTCTTT CASSQDPPGRNTEAFF
16 TRBJ1-2 NA TRBV29-1 TRBD1 TGCAGCGTTGAAGATTTGGGACAGGGGGTGGGCTATGGCTACACCTTC CSVEDLGQGVGYGYTF
16 TRBJ2-3 NA TRBV28 TRBD2 TGTGCCAGCAGTTTACCCCCCCCCGGTAGCGGGACTACGCAGTATTTT CASSLPPPGSGTTQYF
12 TRBJ2-5 NA TRBV27 NA TGTGCCAGCAGTTTGCTTGGGGAGACCCAGTACTTC CASSLLGETQYF
14 TRBJ2-5 NA TRBV7-2 TRBD2 TGTGCCAGCAGCTTAGGGCCGGGGGGGGAGACCCAGTACTTC CASSLGPGGETQYF
16 TRBJ1-6 NA TRBV5-4 NA TGTGCCAGCAGCTTGGGATTGCTCCTGGGGAATTCACCCCTCCACTTT CASSLGLLLGNSPLHF
18 TRBJ2-4 NA TRBV28 TRBD2 TGTGCCAGCAGTTCGGGACTAGCGGGAGGCCTAGCCAAAAACATTCAGTACTTC CASSSGLAGGLAKNIQYF
13 TRBJ1-2 NA TRBV7-9 NA TGTGCCAGCAGCTTACCCCAGAACTATGGCTACACCTTC CASSLPQNYGYTF
14 TRBJ1-3 NA TRBV10-3 TRBD1 TGTGCCATCAGATCGACAGGGGCTGGAAACACCATATATTTT CAIRSTGAGNTIYF
15 TRBJ1-2 NA TRBV10-3 NA TGTGCCATCAGTGAGTCCGCGGCGGCTAACTATGGCTACACCTTC CAISESAAANYGYTF
18 TRBJ2-7 once TRBV6-2/TRBV6-3 NA TGTGCCAGCAGTTACCCGAATGGCCCCCGGACGGACTACTACGAGCAGTACTTC CASSYPNGPRTDYYEQYF
15 TRBJ1-1 NA TRBV11-1 TRBD1 TGTGCCAGCAGCCCACTGGGACAGCCCAACACTGAAGCTTTCTTT CASSPLGQPNTEAFF
13 TRBJ1-3 NA TRBV19 NA TGTGCCAGTAGTTTACTGGAGGGAAACACCATATATTTT CASSLLEGNTIYF
14 TRBJ1-5 NA TRBV5-1 NA TGCGCCAGCAGCTTGAACGGGGCCGATCAGCCCCAGCATTTT CASSLNGADQPQHF
18 TRBJ1-1 NA TRBV7-9 NA TGTGCCAGCAGCTTAGTACCTTTAATTGGTAAGTCGAACGCTGAAGCTTTCTTT CASSLVPLIGKSNAEAFF
14 TRBJ1-4 once TRBV28 TRBD1 TGTGCCAGCACCGAGACAGGGGTGTATGAAAAACTGTTTTTT CASTETGVYEKLFF
13 TRBJ2-7 NA TRBV5-6 TRBD1 TGTGCCAGCAGCTTGGACAGGGGATACGAGCAGTACTTC CASSLDRGYEQYF
15 TRBJ1-6 NA TRBV30 NA TGTGCCTGGAGGGACAGCCCCCGTTATAATTCACCCCTCCACTTT CAWRDSPRYNSPLHF
13 TRBJ2-4 NA TRBV29-1 NA TGCAGCGTCCTGGGACTGGGGTCCCCCCCACAGTACTTC CSVLGLGSPPQYF
12 TRBJ1-1 NA TRBV30 NA TGTGCCTGGAGTGATACAGAGACTGAAGCTTTCTTT CAWSDTETEAFF
13 TRBJ2-7 NA TRBV10-3 TRBD1 TGTGCCATCAGGGGGACAGGGGCGGGCGAGCAGTACTTC CAIRGTGAGEQYF
12 TRBJ1-1 NA TRBV30 NA TGTGCCTGGATACAGGAGGACACTGAAGCTTTCTTT CAWIQEDTEAFF
15 TRBJ1-5 NA TRBV15 TRBD1 TGTGCCACCAGCAGAGATTCAGGGGGCCATCAGCCCCAGCATTTT CATSRDSGGHQPQHF
15 TRBJ2-2 NA TRBV9 TRBD2 TGTGCCAGCAGCGTGTACGGGAGGGCCACCGGGGAGCTGTTTTTT CASSVYGRATGELFF
12 TRBJ2-3 NA TRBV19 NA TGTGCCAGTAGTATGACACTTTTTACGCAGTATTTT CASSMTLFTQYF
15 TRBJ1-4 few TRBV19 TRBD1 TGTGCCAGTATTGCCACCGGGACAGGGAATGAAAAACTGTTTTTT CASIATGTGNEKLFF
17 TRBJ2-7 NA TRBV7-2 TRBD2 TGTGCCAGCAGCTCAGGGGGAGGCGGGAGGGCCTCCTACGAGCAGTACTTC CASSSGGGGRASYEQYF
15 TRBJ2-1 NA TRBV3-1/TRBV3-2 NA TGTGCCAGCAGCCAAGATTTAGGGTCCTACAATGAGCAGTTCTTC CASSQDLGSYNEQFF
12 TRBJ2-1 NA TRBV7-9 NA TGTGCCAGCAGAATTAGTACGGATGAGCAGTTCTTC CASRISTDEQFF
11 TRBJ2-1 NA TRBV19 TRBD2 TGTGCCAGCACGCTAGCGGGACCGCAGATCTTC CASTLAGPQIF
15 TRBJ2-2 NA TRBV6-5 NA TGTGCCAGCAGTTACTCCACCGGAAACACCGGGGAGCTGTTTTTT CASSYSTGNTGELFF
17 TRBJ2-7 NA TRBV5-5 TRBD2 TGTGCCAGCAGCTTAGCTCCCGGGACTAGCGGAGGGTACGAGCAGTACTTC CASSLAPGTSGGYEQYF
17 TRBJ2-2 NA TRBV3-1/TRBV3-2 NA TGTGCCAGCAGATACGAGGTTGGAGGGCCCCGCACCGGGGAGCTGTTTTTT CASRYEVGGPRTGELFF
15 TRBJ2-2 NA TRBV6-5 TRBD2 TGTGCCAGCAGTTCTCCTAGCGGGAGGCCCGGGGAGCTGTTTTTT CASSSPSGRPGELFF
14 TRBJ1-1 NA TRBV7-2 NA TGTGCCAGCAGCTTAGGCGGAGGGGGCACTGAAGCTTTCTTT CASSLGGGGTEAFF
15 TRBJ1-4 once TRBV4-1 NA TGCGCCAGCAGCCAAAGGGATTTGGGTAATGAAAAACTGTTTTTT CASSQRDLGNEKLFF